Listed here are 6 T cell receptor beta chains from one sample, sequenced in a study of regulatory T cells in long-lasting Graves disease. Stated time point: persistent/refractory GD, antithyroid drugs over 5 years with positive TRAb. RNA isolated from PBMCs was used to make the TCR library. Building of the TCR beta libraries involved iRepertoire HTBI primers and Arm-PCR of CDR3 regions. TCRdb analysed the multiplex PCR reads with MiXCR anew, one entry per CDR3 protein. Of a few hundred thousand distinct CDR3 sequences listed, approximately 23% are singletons. Sequences were derived from peripheral blood mononuclear cells (PBMCs), sampled when the disease was refractory, from a patient treated with antithyroid drugs. The source is a female donor with Graves disease.

This clonotype was found many times. The chain employs TRBV12-3 or TRBV12-4 and TRBJ1-4; no clear D. The CDR3 totals 14 residues. Trimming shortened V by 3 bases and J by 7 bases, and 12 bases separated the two germline ends. The CDR3 here is CASSFSRGGEKLFF. The DNA for the CDR3 is TGTGCCAGCAGTTTTTCCCGGGGAGGTGAAAAACTGTTTTTT.

This clonotype has at least ten counts. The chain recombines TRBV28 with TRBJ1-1, with TRBD1 as a possible D gene (5 bases). Trimming cost V 3 bases and J 9 bases, with 14 bases left between them. CDR1 and CDR2 (germline): MDHEN, SYDVKM. The CDR3 totals 13 residues. The CDR3 sequence is CASSFLSREQAFF. CDR3 in DNA: TGTGCCAGCAGTTTTTTATCCAGGGAGCAAGCTTTCTTT.

This clonotype was found once. This sequence joins TRBV7-3 and TRBJ2-3; D might be TRBD2 (5 bases). Trimming left V 1 base short and J 5 bases short, with 16 bases between. This CDR3 has 16 residues. Germline V gives CDR1 SGHTA, CDR2 FQGTGA. The CDR3 loop is CASSLIAGNRKDTQYF. In nucleotides, the CDR3 is TGTGCCAGCAGCTTAATTGCGGGTAATCGTAAAGATACGCAGTATTTT.

There are a few counts of this clonotype. The chain is built from TRBV3-1 and TRBJ1-2, with D possibly TRBD1 on 6 matching bases. The V and J ends lost 5 bases and 8 bases respectively, with 24 bases between them. Per the germline V gene, CDR1 is LGHDT and CDR2 is YNNKEL (reference sequence). The CDR3 length is 16 residues. Here the CDR3 reads CASSTGSPQSGAGYTF. The CDR3 region has the DNA TGTGCCAGCAGCACAGGGAGCCCTCAGTCAGGGGCCGGCTACACCTTC.

In this sample, this clonotype turned up once. A much larger clonotype is one base distant, so this may be a read error. The V call is TRBV12-3 or TRBV12-4, the J call TRBJ1-5; D unclear. The V end lost 3 bases, the J end lost 1 base, and 13 bases lay between the germline ends. The CDR3 contains 16 residues. The CDR3 region has the DNA TGTGCCAGCAGTTTTCGAGATTGGGTCAGCAATCAGCCCCAGCATTTT. This codes for CASSFRDWVSNQPQHF.

About this clonotype: A single base separates this from a much larger clone, so it may be a read error. The chain employs TRBV6-5 and TRBJ2-7, with no clear D. Germline lookup yields CDR1 MNHEY and CDR2 SVGAGI. Trimming removed 2 bases from V and 0 bases from J, with 14 bases in between. There are 16 residues in the CDR3. The DNA for the CDR3 is TGTGCCAGCAGTTACGAGTCCCAGACTCTCTCCTACGAGCAGTACTTC. It specifies CASSYESQTLSYEQYF.